This TCR beta chain was found in a study of cytomegalovirus exposure and HLA in healthy donors. Study findings and constraints: Later work associated approximately 17,000 TCR beta sequences with HLA alleles at 0.05 false discovery rate.

Amplification used 60 Vbeta primers and 13 Jbeta primers. Sequenced by immunoSEQ multiplex PCR; TCRdb stores in-frame clones only, minus some. The sample lists 50,000 to 75,000 clones, 80% occurring once. This clone was recorded only once. What it recognizes is unknown. The sequence was collected from a woman in her forties in good health and CMV-seronegative. The sequenced material came from PBMCs.

The CDR3 reads CASSTGVSYEQYF. CDR3 nucleotide sequence: TGTGCCAGCAGCACCGGGGTCTCCTACGAGCAGTACTTC. The V call is TRBV7-2, the J call TRBJ2-7; D is possibly TRBD2 (5 bases). The V gene lost 5 bases and the J gene lost 0 bases, with 8 bases spanning the gap. Germline V gives CDR1 SGHTA, CDR2 FQGNSA. This CDR3 region has 13 residues. Using reference TRBV7-2 and TRBJ2-7 for the parts outside the CDR3, the full variable domain is GAGVSQSPSNKVTEKGKDVELRCDPISGHTALYWYRQSLGQGLEFLIYFQGNSAPDKSGLPSDRFSAERTGGSVSTLTIQRTQQEDSAVYLCASSTGVSYEQYFGPGTRLTVT.